This T cell receptor beta chain came from a study of blood T cell repertoires in COVID-19. Study as a whole: Acute and convalescent COVID-19 samples came from the United States, Italy and Spain.

Trimming took off 3 bases at V and 7 bases at J, with 18 bases between the two ends. CDR1 is MNHEY and CDR2 is SVGAGI in the germline V gene. The CDR3 has 15 amino acids. Original handling: Using reference gene primer amplification, nucleated cell counts were estimated. The table came from immunoSEQ multiplex PCR; TCRdb's copy has only in-frame clones and leaves some out. From that table come the V and J calls and clone size; the DNA was used to work out D and trimming. Here the sample spans some 290,000 clones, approximately 90% being singletons. The TCR originated in a woman under 40 who had been exposed to COVID-19. The rearrangement links TRBV6-5 to TRBJ1-2; D gene uncertain. Material for sequencing was PBMCs or T cells enriched from blood (not recorded which). The CDR3 bases are TGTGCCAGCAGTTATAACGGGCCGGGAGGTGGTGGCTACACCTTC. Amino acid sequence: CASSYNGPGGGGYTF.